These 32 T cell receptor beta chains came from one sample sequenced in a study of Ad26.COV2.S vaccination and SARS-CoV-2 variants. Assay used: immunoSEQ multiplex PCR; TCRdb lists only in-frame clones, some missing. The table lists approximately 350,000 clones, 83% of them singletons, with approximately 7.8% in the top ten. The treatment denotes: 15 to 20 received Ad26.COV2.S at low or high dose, single or two shots; several received placebo; per-sample allocation not given. Specimens were obtained on day 63 following the first vaccine or placebo injection. Here the sequenced sample was peripheral blood, taken in a trial of Ad26.COV2.S vaccine versus placebo. These receptors originate from a person aged 18-65 years who received the Ad26.COV2.S COVID-19 vaccine or a placebo.

This clone was seen just once. V is TRBV5-1 and J is TRBJ2-7, with unresolved D. The CDR3 is made up of 13 amino acids. V lost 8 bases, J lost 2 bases, and 14 bases lay in between. The germline V gene encodes CDR1 SGHRS and CDR2 YFSETQ. In DNA form, the CDR3 reads TGCGCCAGTTCACCTGACGGAGCCTACGAGCAGTACTTC. Protein product: CASSPDGAYEQYF.

The CDR3 reads CASSLVGLNTGELFF. DNA for the CDR3: TGTGCCAGCAGCTTAGTAGGACTGAACACCGGGGAGCTGTTTTTT. V gene TRBV7-3 combines with J gene TRBJ2-2, with D possibly matching TRBD2 (5 bases). This CDR3 has 15 amino acids. The germline V and J ends were trimmed by 2 bases and 1 base, with 8 bases remaining between them. Germline CDR1 and CDR2: SGHTA and FQGTGA. The entire variable domain, with the rest obtained from reference TRBV7-3 and TRBJ2-2, is as follows: GAGVSQTPSNKVTEKGKYVELRCDPISGHTALYWYRQSLGQGPEFLIYFQGTGAADDSGLPNDRFFAVRPEGSVSTLKIQRTERGDSAVYLCASSLVGLNTGELFFGEGSRLTVL.

The chain uses TRBV5-6 and TRBJ1-2, with TRBD1 matching over 9 bases. CDR1 and CDR2 from the germline V gene are SGHDT and YYEEEE. V shed 1 base, J shed 1 base, and the junction held 5 bases outside the gene matches. The CDR3 is 16 amino acids. This chain's CDR3 is CASSLRRDRDNYGYTF. The DNA of the CDR3 is TGTGCCAGCAGCTTGCGGCGGGACAGGGATAACTATGGCTACACCTTC.

The V gene is TRBV5-4, the J gene TRBJ1-3; possibly TRBD1 for D (6 bases). The CDR3 consists of 14 residues. Trimming removed 4 bases from V and 7 bases from J, with 15 bases in between. Germline lookup yields CDR1 SGHNT and CDR2 YYREEE (reference sequence). DNA of the CDR3: TGTGCCAGCAGCATGCCAGGGGCCAGTAACACCATATATTTT. Protein sequence: CASSMPGASNTIYF.

V is TRBV12-3 or TRBV12-4 and J is TRBJ1-2; TRBD1 matches at 7 bases. The junction had 0 bases not matched to a gene; V was cut back by 1 base and J by 4 bases. The CDR3 contains 13 residues. The CDR3 DNA is TGTGCCAGCAGTTTAGGGGACAGCTATGGCTACACCTTC. Its translation is CASSLGDSYGYTF.

The chain uses TRBV11-3 and TRBJ1-1, with D possibly matching TRBD1 (6 bases). V lost 1 base to trimming and J lost 3 bases, with 6 bases between them. The CDR3 has 13 amino acids. The germline gives CDR1 SGHNT, CDR2 YENEEA. The CDR3 loop reads CASSLGTDTEAFF. For the CDR3, the DNA is TGTGCCAGCAGCTTAGGGACAGACACTGAAGCTTTCTTT.

The chain joins TRBV5-1 to TRBJ2-1; D not certain. The CDR3 runs 15 residues. Trimming took off 1 base at V and 2 bases at J, with 10 bases between the two ends. The V gene's germline CDR1 is SGHRS and CDR2 YFSETQ. This chain's CDR3 is CASSLLGQAYNEQFF. The CDR3 DNA sequence: TGCGCCAGCAGCTTGCTCGGCCAAGCCTACAATGAGCAGTTCTTC.

This clone was counted once. The junction differs from germline at one of its ends, possibly a read error. The chain links TRBV2 to TRBJ1-1, with 7 bases fitting TRBD1. The germline gives CDR1 SNHLY, CDR2 FYNNEI. This CDR3 has 13 amino acids. DNA for the CDR3: TGTGTCAGCAGGGGACAGCCGAACACTGAAGCTTTCTTT. Its protein product is CVSRGQPNTEAFF.

The J gene is TRBJ1-2, the V gene TRBV19; the match to TRBD1 covers 11 bases. The CDR3 has 13 amino acids. Per the germline V gene, CDR1 is LNHDA and CDR2 is SQIVND (reference sequence). Trimming took 6 bases from V and 7 from J; bases not matched to a gene: 4. The CDR3 loop reads CASRRTGGFGYTF. CDR3 nucleotides: TGTGCCAGTAGGAGGACAGGGGGCTTTGGCTACACCTTC.

The chain is built from TRBV7-9 and TRBJ1-6, with D tentatively TRBD1 (6 bases). Trimming removed 6 bases from V and 5 bases from J, with 14 bases in between. From germline, CDR1 is SEHNR and CDR2 FQNEAQ (reference sequence). This CDR3 has 15 amino acids. This CDR3 reads CASRASGANNSPLHF. DNA for the CDR3: TGTGCCAGCAGGGCTTCAGGGGCGAATAATTCACCCCTCCACTTT.

The chain carries TRBV5-1 and TRBJ2-1; 11 bases are shared with TRBD2. Trimming removed 6 bases from V and 7 bases from J; junction bases left unmatched: 9. This CDR3 is 15 amino acids long. CDR1 is SGHRS and CDR2 is YFSETQ in the germline V gene. The CDR3 region has the DNA TGCGCCAGCACCCAACTAGCGGGAGTTGGAAATGAGCAGTTCTTC. Amino acid sequence: CASTQLAGVGNEQFF.

This chain joins TRBV7-8 and TRBJ1-3; D ambiguous. V was pared by 5 bases and J by 0 bases, with 17 bases between. Germline values: CDR1 SGHVS, CDR2 FQNEAQ. The CDR3 length is 17 residues. CDR3 region: CASSPVRTMGSGNTIYF. The CDR3 region has the DNA TGTGCCAGCAGCCCGGTTAGGACTATGGGCTCTGGAAACACCATATATTTT.

The genes are TRBV7-6 and TRBJ1-1, with D possibly TRBD1 on 5 matching bases. The CDR3 sequence is 16 residues long. Trimming removed 1 base from V and 5 bases from J, with 17 bases in between. Germline lookup yields CDR1 SGHVS and CDR2 FNYEAQ. For the CDR3, the DNA is TGTGCCAGCAGCTTAGACCCCGGGGGTCCGGGGACTGAAGCTTTCTTT. It yields the protein CASSLDPGGPGTEAFF.

This chain uses TRBV4-2 with TRBJ2-1; TRBD2 aligns across 7 bases. Germline lookup yields CDR1 LGHNA and CDR2 YNFKEQ. The V gene end was trimmed by 0 bases and the J gene end by 1 base; junction bases not matched to a gene: 9. This CDR3 region has 18 residues. Here the CDR3 reads CASSQEGWTGGSYNEQFF. The CDR3 bases are TGTGCCAGCAGCCAAGAGGGATGGACGGGGGGATCCTACAATGAGCAGTTCTTC.

This chain links TRBV28 with TRBJ1-1, with 7 positions matching TRBD1. Trimming removed 2 bases from V and 7 bases from J; junction bases left unmatched: 4. The CDR3 runs to 13 residues. Germline V lookup: CDR1 MDHEN, CDR2 SYDVKM. The CDR3 DNA is TGTGCCAGCAGTTTACCTCGACAGGGTGAAGCTTTCTTT. It codes for CASSLPRQGEAFF.

This clone was found a few times. CDR3 loop: CASSQRSNQPQHF. CDR3 DNA: TGCGCCAGCAGCCAAAGGAGCAATCAGCCCCAGCATTTT. This sequence joins TRBV4-3 and TRBJ1-5, with unresolved D. Germline V lookup: CDR1 LGHNA, CDR2 YSLEER. This CDR3 is 13 amino acids long. V was cut by 2 bases and J by 1 base, with 3 bases left in between.

The chain is built from TRBV10-3 and TRBJ2-7, with 8 nucleotides matching TRBD1. Germline assignment: CDR1 ENHRY and CDR2 SYGVKD. J lost 2 bases, V lost 11 bases, and 11 bases had no gene match. CDR3 length equals 14 residues. CDR3 region: CASKIEDRAYEQYF. CDR3 in DNA: TGTGCCTCCAAAATTGAGGACAGGGCCTACGAGCAGTACTTC.

The J gene is TRBJ1-1, the V gene TRBV12-3 or TRBV12-4; D is ambiguous. Trimming cost V 4 bases and J 6 bases, with 9 bases left between them. The CDR3 has 12 residues. CDR3 sequence: CASSSGMAEAFF. The CDR3 nucleotides read TGTGCCAGCAGTTCGGGGATGGCTGAAGCTTTCTTT.

This clone has just a few counts. This chain joins TRBV19 and TRBJ2-7; no definite D call. The CDR3 totals 13 residues. With 5 bases removed from V and 0 bases from J, the gap between germline ends came to 8 bases. Germline values: CDR1 LNHDA, CDR2 SQIVND (reference sequence). The CDR3 loop is CASSETSSYEQYF. The CDR3 coding sequence is TGTGCCAGTAGTGAAACTTCCTCCTACGAGCAGTACTTC. Filled out from reference TRBV19 and TRBJ2-7, the complete variable domain reads DGGITQSPKYLFRKEGQNVTLSCEQNLNHDAMYWYRQDPGQGLRLIYYSQIVNDFQKGDIAEGYSVSREKKESFPLTVTSAQKNPTAFYLCASSETSSYEQYFGPGTRLTVT.

In nucleotides, the CDR3 is TGCGCCAGCAGCTGGGACAGGGCCACAGATACGCAGTATTTT. It specifies CASSWDRATDTQYF. J is TRBJ2-3 and V is TRBV5-1; the match to TRBD1 covers 9 bases. Germline CDR1 reads SGHRS; CDR2 reads YFSETQ. V was pared by 3 bases and J by 2 bases, with 1 base of the junction left unmatched. The CDR3 has 14 residues.

The chain uses TRBV6-5 and TRBJ1-6, with D tentatively TRBD1 (5 bases). Germline assignment: CDR1 MNHEY and CDR2 SVGAGI. V dropped 0 bases and J dropped 10 bases, with 13 bases sitting between them. The CDR3 sequence is 15 residues long. CDR3 DNA: TGTGCCAGCAGTTACTCGGGCAGGGTTGAATCACCCCTCCACTTT. Its protein product is CASSYSGRVESPLHF.

This rearrangement joins TRBV5-1 to TRBJ1-1, with unresolved D. The CDR3 consists of 14 residues. CDR1 is SGHRS, CDR2 YFSETQ, per germline. Trimming removed 3 bases from V and 1 base from J, with 10 bases in between. CDR3 bases: TGCGCCAGCAGCTCGATTAGCAGGAACACTGAAGCTTTCTTT. Translation: CASSSISRNTEAFF. The variable domain in full, completed from reference TRBV5-1 and TRBJ1-1, reads KAGVTQTPRYLIKTRGQQVTLSCSPISGHRSVSWYQQTPGQGLQFLFEYFSETQRNKGNFPGRFSGRQFSNSRSEMNVSTLELGDSALYLCASSSISRNTEAFFGQGTRLTVV.

The chain joins TRBV5-4 to TRBJ2-5, with 7 bases lining up with TRBD1. There are 14 residues in the CDR3. Per the germline V gene, CDR1 is SGHNT and CDR2 is YYREEE (reference sequence). Germline trimming cut 3 bases from V and 2 bases from J; bases unmatched to any gene: 4. In DNA, the CDR3 is TGTGCCAGCAGCTCCCGGGACAGTCAAGAGACCCAGTACTTC. It yields the protein CASSSRDSQETQYF.

This clone was seen once. The genes are TRBV2 and TRBJ2-2, with D tentatively TRBD2 (6 bases). CDR1 SNHLY and CDR2 FYNNEI come from the germline V gene. The V and J ends lost 5 bases and 1 base respectively, with 11 bases between them. The CDR3 consists of 15 residues. CDR3 nucleotides: TGTGCCAGCAGTCCGGGGACTGAGAACACCGGGGAGCTGTTTTTT. It translates to CASSPGTENTGELFF.

This clone was recorded only once. The CDR3 DNA reads as TGCAGCGTTCTGACCCCGGGGGAGACCCAGTACTTC. This codes for CSVLTPGETQYF. This sequence joins TRBV29-1 and TRBJ2-5; maybe TRBD2 (5 bases). The CDR3 contains 12 residues. The germline V gene has CDR1 SQVTM and CDR2 ANQGSEA. Trimming stripped 5 bases from V and 5 bases from J, with 12 bases between.

This clone was found once. This chain uses TRBV3-1 (or the pseudogene TRBV3-2) with TRBJ2-5; 11 nucleotides match TRBD2. J was trimmed by 5 bases and V by 4 bases; bases with no gene match: 6. Germline assignment: CDR1 LGHDT and CDR2 YNNKEL (reference sequence). The CDR3 extends over 15 amino acids. The CDR3 here is CASSLSGGARETQYF. For the CDR3, the DNA is TGTGCCAGCAGCCTTAGCGGGGGGGCCCGGGAGACCCAGTACTTC.

The CDR3 spells CASSALAGGTDTQYF. In DNA, the CDR3 is TGTGCCAGCAGCGCACTAGCGGGGGGCACAGATACGCAGTATTTT. V is TRBV9 and J is TRBJ2-3; 11 nucleotides align to TRBD2. Germline loops: CDR1 SGDLS, CDR2 YYNGEE. The CDR3 contains 15 residues. V lost 3 bases, J lost 1 base, and 1 base stayed unmatched.

This clone turned up a few times. The CDR3 bases are TGTGCCAGCTCACCACGGGCAGGGACTTATTCACCCCTCCACTTT. Protein: CASSPRAGTYSPLHF. The chain links TRBV18 to TRBJ1-6; D perhaps matches TRBD1 (5 bases). CDR3 length: 15 residues. Looked up from germline, CDR1 is KGHSH and CDR2 is LQKENI. Deletions cut 1 base from V and 8 bases from J, with 12 bases between. The full variable domain, its missing parts supplied by reference TRBV18 and TRBJ1-6, is NAGVMQNPRHLVRRRGQEARLRCSPMKGHSHVYWYRQLPEEGLKFMVYLQKENIIDESGMPKERFSAEFPKEGPSILRIQQVVRGDSAAYFCASSPRAGTYSPLHFGNGTRLTVT.

This chain connects TRBV5-1 to TRBJ2-7; no firm D call. With 4 bases removed from V and 0 bases from J, the gap between germline ends came to 11 bases. This CDR3 is built from 14 residues. Germline V gene lookup returns CDR1 SGHRS and CDR2 YFSETQ. DNA of the CDR3: TGCGCCAGCAGCCGGACGGCAGGCTCCTACGAGCAGTACTTC. Its protein is CASSRTAGSYEQYF.

V and J are TRBV5-1 and TRBJ2-7; 10 bases are a match to TRBD2. CDR3 length equals 15 residues. With 0 bases clipped from V and 8 bases from J, the junction kept 8 bases outside the gene matches. Germline V gives CDR1 SGHRS, CDR2 YFSETQ. Here the CDR3 DNA reads TGCGCCAGCAGCTTGGTGGCTAGCGGGAGTGACAAGCAGTACTTC. It translates to CASSLVASGSDKQYF.

This clone was seen only a few times. As DNA, the CDR3 is TGTGCCAGCAGTGACCCGCGGGGGGGTTCGAACACCGGGGAGCTGTTTTTT. This sequence encodes CASSDPRGGSNTGELFF. The chain has TRBV2 and TRBJ2-2; 9 bases align to TRBD2. This CDR3 is built from 17 residues. Germline V CDR1 and CDR2: SNHLY, FYNNEI. V shed 3 bases, J shed 0 bases, and the junction held 5 bases outside the gene matches. Drawing the rest from reference TRBV2 and TRBJ2-2, the complete variable domain is EPEVTQTPSHQVTQMGQEVILRCVPISNHLYFYWYRQILGQKVEFLVSFYNNEISEKSEIFDDQFSVERPDGSNFTLKIRSTKLEDSAMYFCASSDPRGGSNTGELFFGEGSRLTVL.

This clone appeared once. The chain carries TRBV20-1 and TRBJ1-5; the D is unclear. Germline-derived CDR1 and CDR2 are DFQATT and SNEGSKA (reference sequence). V was pared by 3 bases and J by 0 bases, with 21 bases between. The CDR3 loop spans 18 amino acids. CDR3 nucleotide sequence: TGCAGTGCTAGTGAGACCCTGGGTTTGCGTAATAGCAATCAGCCCCAGCATTTT. Its translation: CSASETLGLRNSNQPQHF.